Here is one T cell receptor (beta chain) with its context. Antigen unknown. The record originates from a study of cytomegalovirus exposure and HLA in healthy donors. PCR used 60 Vbeta primers and 13 Jbeta primers. The repertoire was sequenced with immunoSEQ multiplex PCR; TCRdb's copy has only in-frame clones and lacks some. The data contain more than 55,000 clones, 65% to 75% of them singletons. The J segment lost 4 bases and the V segment lost 4 bases, leaving 4 bases of the junction unmatched. The CDR3 loop spans 15 amino acids. Germline V gene lookup returns CDR1 SEHNR and CDR2 FQNEAQ (reference sequence). Study conclusions and caveats: Based on reports, TCR beta sequences accurately predicted HLA-A and HLA-B alleles for most subjects. TRBV6-2, TRBV6-3 and some other V segments were excluded as indistinguishable.

The chain combines TRBV7-9 with TRBJ2-5; 12 positions match TRBD1. The sequencing sample was made of PBMCs. This receptor was taken from a woman aged 60-75 years in good health and CMV-seropositive. CDR3 residues: CASSWGTGGLETQYF. The CDR3 region has the DNA TGTGCCAGCAGCTGGGGGACAGGGGGCTTAGAGACCCAGTACTTC.